This TCR beta chain derives from a study of OX40 agonist ivuxolimab in advanced cancers. The V gene's germline CDR1 is MNHNY and CDR2 SVGAGI (reference sequence). The CDR3 length is 13 residues. The J segment lost 7 bases and the V segment lost 8 bases, leaving 9 bases of the junction unmatched. The data were produced by immunoSEQ multiplex PCR, yet TCRdb's version contains in-frame clones alone and is incomplete. The table shows around 50,000 clones, with more than 70% occurring only once. This sequence was found in an adult with an advanced solid tumor such as melanoma, head and neck, liver or kidney cancer. The J gene is TRBJ2-7, the V gene TRBV6-6; 9 nucleotides align to TRBD2. Sample: CD4+ or CD8+ T cells sorted from blood, taken in a trial of the OX40 agonist ivuxolimab. CDR3 nucleotides: TGTGCCAGCTTATTAGCGGGAGCAAAGGAGCAGTACTTC. Protein product: CASLLAGAKEQYF.